This TCR beta chain was recovered during a study of shared clonotypes between healthy human individuals. Study-wide findings and caveats: The study sampled only blood, and tissue repertoires likely differ. Non-shared clonotypes showed lower generation probabilities than clonotypes common to all four donors.

On this clone: Its antigen is currently unknown. The sample holds other DNA sequences that translate to the same CDR3.

The assay ran at deep level. TCRdb's table, derived via immunoSEQ multiplex PCR, lists solely in-frame clones and lacks some. This table has over a million clones, 98% appearing once. Germline trimming cut 4 bases from V and 0 bases from J; bases unmatched to any gene: 3. Looked up from germline, CDR1 is SGHRS and CDR2 is YFSETQ. CDR3 length: 16 residues. This TCR came from a man aged 25 to 40 in good health. This chain connects TRBV5-1 to TRBJ2-1, with 11 bases aligning to TRBD2. Sample: naive CD4+ T cells sorted from blood. Specified subset: CD45RA+ positively selected. CDR3 sequence reads: CASSLTSGSSYNEQFF. In DNA form, the CDR3 reads TGCGCCAGCAGCCTCACTAGCGGGAGCTCCTACAATGAGCAGTTCTTC.